The rows below give T cell receptor beta chains drawn from one sample of a study of shared clonotypes between healthy human individuals. Assay used: immunoSEQ multiplex PCR; TCRdb lists only in-frame clones, some missing. The table has roughly 500,000 clones, less than 96% seen once; the top ten hold roughly 0.06%. Sequenced sample: naive CD4+ T cells sorted from blood. These receptors originate from a woman younger than 45 in good health. Each CDR3 is given with its conserved first and last residue. Fields, in order: D gene, clone size, V gene, J gene, CDR3 DNA, CDR3 protein. The D gene is left open where the match is weak. Expanded clones get a size class; other rows say once, few or many, or leave the size out.

>TRBD2|-|TRBV27|TRBJ2-1
TGTGCCAGCACTACTAGCGGGAGGGGAAGTGAGCAGTTCTTC
CASTTSGRGSEQFF
>-|-|TRBV19|TRBJ2-1
TGTGCCAGTAGTATAGATCTAGGGCCCCGGGAGCAGTTCTTC
CASSIDLGPREQFF
>-|-|TRBV2|TRBJ2-7
TGTGCCAGCAGTGCGGGGGGCTCTCTAGCCTACGAGCAGTACTTC
CASSAGGSLAYEQYF
>-|-|TRBV28|TRBJ1-5
TGTGCCAGCAGTTTAACGCTTAGCAATCAGCCCCAGCATTTT
CASSLTLSNQPQHF
>-|-|TRBV6-6|TRBJ1-5
TGTGCCAGCAGTTACGTGGAGGGCAATCAGCCCCAGCATTTT
CASSYVEGNQPQHF
>-|-|TRBV6-1|TRBJ1-3
TGTGCCAGCAGTGAAGCGCATAGGACCTCTGGAAACACCATATATTTT
CASSEAHRTSGNTIYF
>-|-|TRBV18|TRBJ2-7
TGTGCCAGCTCACCACCGGGGCAGGGTGGGGAGCAGTACTTC
CASSPPGQGGEQYF
>TRBD2|-|TRBV4-1|TRBJ2-1
TGCGCCAGCAGCCACACTAGCGGGAGAAACTACAATGAGCAGTTCTTC
CASSHTSGRNYNEQFF
>TRBD1|-|TRBV7-2|TRBJ2-7
TGTGCCAGCAGCCAAGAAGGGACAGGCTCCTACGAGCAGTACTTC
CASSQEGTGSYEQYF
>-|few|TRBV25-1|TRBJ1-2
TGTGCCAGCAGTGGCGGCTATGGCTACACCTTC
CASSGGYGYTF
>-|-|TRBV11-2|TRBJ1-2
TGTGCCAGCAGCTTCCGGGACACCTATGGCTACACCTTC
CASSFRDTYGYTF
>-|few|TRBV2|TRBJ2-7
TGTGCCAGCATCCTGGAACTTGGGGCCCCCGGGCAGTACTTC
CASILELGAPGQYF
>-|once|TRBV28|TRBJ1-1
TGTGCCAGCAGTCCCTCGTTCTTCGAAGCTTTCTTT
CASSPSFFEAFF
>TRBD2|-|TRBV7-3|TRBJ2-7
TGTGCCAGCAGCTTAGTAGCGGGAGAAGTCGCCTACGAGCAGTACTTC
CASSLVAGEVAYEQYF
>-|-|TRBV5-1|TRBJ2-3
TGCGCCAGCAGCTTGAACCTCGAGGATACGCAGTATTTT
CASSLNLEDTQYF
>-|-|TRBV5-1|TRBJ2-3
TGCGCCAGCAGCAACAGGGTCGGAGATACGCAGTATTTT
CASSNRVGDTQYF
>-|-|TRBV5-6|TRBJ1-2
TGTGCCAGCAACAACCTACAGGGCCTCGGCTATGGCTACACCTTC
CASNNLQGLGYGYTF
>TRBD2|-|TRBV7-9|TRBJ2-1
TGTGCCAGCAGCTTAAATCAATTCCGCGGGAGGGCCCAGCGTAGGCAGTTCTTC
CASSLNQFRGRAQRRQFF
>-|-|TRBV4-1|TRBJ2-6
TGCGCCAGCAGCCAAGACTTGGGAATCAGTCAGGCCAACGTCCTGACTTTC
CASSQDLGISQANVLTF
>-|-|TRBV15|TRBJ1-5
TGTGCCACCAGCAGAACGCTTACAGGGAACAATCAGCCCCAGCATTTT
CATSRTLTGNNQPQHF
>TRBD2|-|TRBV5-1|TRBJ2-5
TGCGCCAGCAGCTTGGCCCCGGGACTAGTCTCAGAGACCCAGTACTTC
CASSLAPGLVSETQYF
>TRBD1|-|TRBV10-2|TRBJ1-1
TGCGCCAGCAGACAGGGGTCAATGAACACTGAAGCTTTCTTT
CASRQGSMNTEAFF
>-|-|TRBV19|TRBJ1-5
TGTGCCAGTACCACGGACCGGCAGCCCCAGCATTTT
CASTTDRQPQHF